This T cell receptor (beta chain) is drawn from a study of response to subunit inactivated influenza vaccine. TCRdb recomputed calls from the RT-PCR reads with MiXCR, one row per CDR3 protein. The sample lists about 780,000 distinct CDR3 sequences, less than 20% occurring once. This clonotype has a count of ten or more. The CDR3 covers 14 residues. From germline, CDR1 is KGHDR and CDR2 SFDVKD. V shed 6 bases, J shed 3 bases, and the junction held 5 bases outside the gene matches. This rearrangement joins TRBV24-1 to TRBJ2-3, with 7 positions matching TRBD2. This TCR was recovered from a man aged 50-60 years who received an inactivated influenza vaccine. Source: PBMCs from blood, taken 5 days after vaccination. As DNA, the CDR3 is TGTGCCACCAGTCTCGCGGGAGTTACAGATACGCAGTATTTT. It codes for CATSLAGVTDTQYF.